Listed below are T cell receptor beta chains from one sample, sequenced in a study of blood T cells in healthy people across ages. Via MiXCR, TCRdb re-called the 5' RACE reads, giving one row per CDR3 protein. In the table there are about 1,000,000 distinct CDR3 sequences, 45% of which are singletons. Sequences were obtained from blood. The receptor source for this set is a woman in her sixties in good health. CDR3s include the opening cysteine and the closing phenylalanine or tryptophan. The D gene is left open where the match is weak. Some rows mark clone size as missing; the rest say once, few, many or name a class of expanded clone.

j_call d_call v_call clone_size cdr3_aa cdr3_nt
TRBJ2-4 NA TRBV9 NA CASSHMGQGPGKNIQYF TGTGCCAGCAGCCACATGGGGCAGGGGCCCGGGAAAAACATTCAGTACTTC
TRBJ2-4 TRBD1 TRBV9 NA CASSVATGGLENIQYF TGTGCCAGCAGCGTAGCTACAGGGGGCTTGGAAAACATTCAGTACTTC
TRBJ2-1 TRBD2 TRBV7-3 NA CASSHVVAGVGEQFF TGTGCCAGCAGCCACGTGGTAGCGGGAGTGGGTGAGCAGTTCTTC
TRBJ2-7 NA TRBV3-1 NA CASSQGSTPGDEQYF TGTGCCAGCAGCCAAGGGAGCACTCCCGGCGACGAGCAGTACTTC
TRBJ1-4 NA TRBV28 NA CGAGREKLFF TGTGGGGCCGGAAGAGAAAAACTGTTTTTT
TRBJ2-7 TRBD2 TRBV6-5 NA CASSYSAGVGEQYF TGTGCCAGCAGTTACTCGGCGGGAGTCGGCGAGCAGTACTTC
TRBJ1-4 NA TRBV12-3/TRBV12-4 NA CASSLAVEKLFF TGTGCCAGCAGTTTAGCGGTCGAAAAACTGTTTTTT
TRBJ2-5 NA TRBV2 NA CASLIGDLYQETQYF TGTGCCAGCCTGATCGGGGACCTGTACCAAGAGACCCAGTACTTC
TRBJ2-1 TRBD2 TRBV28 once CASNKGASGKYEQFF TGTGCCAGCAATAAGGGGGCTAGCGGGAAGTATGAGCAGTTCTTC
TRBJ2-7 NA TRBV7-6 few CASSLAKEYEQYF TGTGCCAGCAGCTTAGCGAAGGAGTACGAGCAGTACTTC
TRBJ2-1 TRBD2 TRBV3-1 once CASSQVVAGLNGEQFF TGTGCCAGCAGTCAGGTGGTAGCGGGGTTGAACGGTGAGCAGTTCTTC
TRBJ1-6 NA TRBV12-3/TRBV12-4 NA CASSPTPGHLLPLHF TGTGCCAGCAGCCCAACCCCGGGACACCTTTTACCCCTCCACTTT
TRBJ2-5 NA TRBV7-9 NA CASSSPLGQPQETQYF TGTGCCAGCAGCTCCCCCCTAGGACAGCCACAAGAGACCCAGTACTTC
TRBJ1-2 NA TRBV28 NA CASSYPGFASYTF TGTGCCAGCAGTTACCCAGGGTTCGCGAGCTACACCTTC
TRBJ2-5 NA TRBV3-1 NA CASSQGQTGQYF TGTGCCAGCAGCCAAGGACAGACTGGCCAGTACTTC
TRBJ2-7 NA TRBV2 few CASSDMVTDIKQYF TGTGCCAGCAGTGATATGGTCACAGACATCAAGCAGTACTTC
TRBJ2-7 NA TRBV5-6 few CASSSPLETYEQYF TGTGCCAGCAGCTCCCCGTTGGAGACCTACGAGCAGTACTTC
TRBJ2-7 TRBD2 TRBV6-2/TRBV6-3 NA CASSRSGILGIQYF TGTGCCAGCTCTCGTAGCGGGATATTAGGGATTCAGTACTTC
TRBJ2-5 TRBD1 TRBV11-2 medium-sized CASSRQGHQETQYF TGTGCCAGCAGCCGACAGGGGCACCAAGAGACCCAGTACTTC
TRBJ2-7 NA TRBV12-3/TRBV12-4 NA CASSRDSGAGYEQYF TGTGCCAGCAGTAGGGATTCTGGAGCGGGTTACGAGCAGTACTTC
TRBJ2-7 NA TRBV20-1 NA CSARDGSRAFYEQYF TGCAGTGCTAGAGACGGCTCGAGGGCTTTTTACGAGCAGTACTTC
TRBJ2-5 NA TRBV3-1 NA CASSQAFPGSYQETQYF TGTGCCAGCAGCCAAGCATTCCCGGGGTCGTACCAAGAGACCCAGTACTTC
TRBJ1-1 NA TRBV6-5 NA CASSYKWGPNTEAFF TGTGCCAGCAGTTATAAGTGGGGTCCCAACACTGAAGCTTTCTTT
TRBJ2-4 NA TRBV6-2/TRBV6-3 NA CASSYGGTLAKNIQYF TGTGCCAGCAGTTACGGAGGGACTCTAGCCAAAAACATTCAGTACTTC
TRBJ1-2 NA TRBV6-5 few CASSSTGFSENYGYTF TGTGCCAGCAGTTCCACCGGCTTTTCTGAGAACTATGGCTACACCTTC
TRBJ2-5 TRBD1 TRBV29-1 many CSVEGTRGPQETQYF TGCAGCGTGGAAGGTACCAGGGGGCCTCAAGAGACCCAGTACTTC
TRBJ2-7 TRBD1 TRBV20-1 NA CSAKGGRDRLSSAYEQYF TGCAGTGCTAAGGGGGGACGGGACAGGCTAAGTAGCGCCTACGAGCAGTACTTC
TRBJ2-2 NA TRBV5-1 NA CASSLDLLLTGELFF TGCGCCAGCAGTCTGGACCTGCTCCTTACCGGGGAGCTGTTTTTT
TRBJ2-7 NA TRBV3-1 NA CASSQGLHPSYEQYF TGTGCCAGCAGCCAGGGTCTGCATCCTTCCTACGAGCAGTACTTC
TRBJ2-3 NA TRBV29-1 NA CSVLGRIWVTQYF TGCAGCGTTCTAGGCCGAATTTGGGTTACGCAGTATTTT
TRBJ1-2 TRBD1 TRBV27 NA CASSLSAGTGPLWGYTF TGTGCCAGCAGTTTATCGGCAGGGACAGGGCCTCTGTGGGGCTACACCTTC
TRBJ2-1 TRBD2 TRBV5-1 NA CASSSTSGRPPHEQFF TGCGCCAGCAGCTCGACTAGCGGGAGACCGCCGCATGAGCAGTTCTTC
TRBJ1-1 NA TRBV7-6 NA CASSPGDGNTEAFF TGTGCCAGCAGCCCGGGGGACGGGAACACTGAAGCTTTCTTT
TRBJ1-2 NA TRBV4-1 few CASSQESYGYTF TGCGCCAGCAGCCAAGAGAGCTATGGCTACACCTTC
TRBJ2-5 TRBD1 TRBV27 NA CASSLRGQKETQYF TGTGCCAGCAGTTTACGGGGACAGAAAGAGACCCAGTACTTC
TRBJ2-1 NA TRBV9 NA CASRVTGGEQFF TGTGCCAGCAGGGTCACCGGGGGTGAGCAGTTCTTC
TRBJ2-7 NA TRBV7-2 few CASNYDVKSYEQYF TGTGCCAGCAACTATGATGTCAAGTCCTACGAGCAGTACTTC
TRBJ1-2 TRBD1 TRBV27 once CASSRSNGDSPYGYTF TGTGCCAGCAGCCGATCAAACGGGGACAGTCCCTATGGCTACACCTTC
TRBJ2-7 TRBD2 TRBV9 few CASSVRLAGPSEQYF TGTGCCAGCAGCGTTCGTCTAGCGGGACCCTCCGAGCAGTACTTC
TRBJ2-1 TRBD2 TRBV6-2/TRBV6-3 few CASTPTSGNYNEQFF TGTGCCAGCACCCCAACTAGCGGTAATTACAATGAGCAGTTCTTC
TRBJ2-4 NA TRBV20-1 many CSAMEQATGVQYF TGCAGTGCTATGGAACAGGCCACTGGCGTTCAGTACTTC
TRBJ2-5 NA TRBV12-3/TRBV12-4 once CASRRREETQYF TGTGCCAGCCGTCGGCGGGAAGAGACCCAGTACTTC
TRBJ2-1 NA TRBV27 NA CASSPQSYSYEQFF TGTGCCAGCAGTCCTCAATCCTACTCCTACGAGCAGTTCTTC
TRBJ2-7 NA TRBV24-1 NA CATRGDNYEQYF TGTGCCACCAGAGGGGACAACTACGAGCAGTACTTC
TRBJ2-1 TRBD2 TRBV3-1 NA CASSPSGSGSYNEQFF TGTGCCAGCAGCCCGTCAGGTAGCGGGAGTTACAATGAGCAGTTCTTC
TRBJ2-2 TRBD2 TRBV4-1 NA CASSQVQLAGVPGELFF TGCGCCAGCAGCCAAGTTCAGCTAGCGGGAGTCCCCGGGGAGCTGTTTTTT
TRBJ1-2 NA TRBV20-1 few CSAWGAVSYTF TGCAGTGCTTGGGGGGCTGTGAGCTACACCTTC